This T cell receptor (beta chain) was sequenced in a study of cytomegalovirus exposure and HLA in healthy donors. Note on this clone: The antigen is unknown.

Losses at the gene ends were 1 base for V and 8 bases for J; bases not matched to a gene: 5. Per the germline V gene, CDR1 is MNHNS and CDR2 is SASEGT. This CDR3 is 15 amino acids long. In the PCR, 60 Vbeta and 13 Jbeta primers were used. Clones were sequenced by immunoSEQ multiplex PCR, and TCRdb holds only the in-frame ones, with some missing. The sample has 150,000 to 200,000 clones, and its top ten clones hold approximately 0.82%. General study findings and limits: Certain sequence variants were highly shared and formed a cluster, and this cluster was likely a sequencing artifact.

V is TRBV6-1 and J is TRBJ2-4, with 10 bases that match TRBD1. The sequence came from a woman aged 18-29 years in good health and CMV-seropositive. Sequences were obtained from PBMCs. CDR3 coding DNA: TGTGCCAGCAGTGAAGGCAGGACAGGGGGGGACATTCAGTACTTC. This encodes CASSEGRTGGDIQYF.